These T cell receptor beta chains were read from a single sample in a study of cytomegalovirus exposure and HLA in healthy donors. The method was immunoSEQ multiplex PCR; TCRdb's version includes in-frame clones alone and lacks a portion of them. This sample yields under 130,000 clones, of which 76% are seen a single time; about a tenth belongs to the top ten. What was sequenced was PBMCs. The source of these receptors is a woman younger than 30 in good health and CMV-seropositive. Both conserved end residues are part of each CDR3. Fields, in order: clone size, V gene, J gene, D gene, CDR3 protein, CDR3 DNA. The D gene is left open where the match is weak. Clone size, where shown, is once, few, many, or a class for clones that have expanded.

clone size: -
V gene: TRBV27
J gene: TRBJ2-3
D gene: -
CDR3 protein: CASSFSGDTQYF
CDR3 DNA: TGTGCCAGCAGTTTTTCGGGAGATACGCAGTATTTT

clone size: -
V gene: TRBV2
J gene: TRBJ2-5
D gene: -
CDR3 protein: CASSDFVRAGGETQYF
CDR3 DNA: TGTGCCAGCAGTGATTTTGTAAGGGCTGGAGGAGAGACCCAGTACTTC

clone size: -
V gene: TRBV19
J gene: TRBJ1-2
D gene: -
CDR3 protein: CASSIVGGDYGYTF
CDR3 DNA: TGTGCCAGTAGTATAGTTGGCGGGGACTATGGCTACACCTTC

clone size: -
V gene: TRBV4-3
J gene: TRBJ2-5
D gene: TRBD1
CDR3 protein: CASSQDLTGFDETQYF
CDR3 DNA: TGCGCCAGCAGCCAAGATTTGACAGGGTTTGACGAGACCCAGTACTTC

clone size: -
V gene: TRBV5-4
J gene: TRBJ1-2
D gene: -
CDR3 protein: CASSSRQNYGYTF
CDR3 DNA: TGTGCCAGCAGCTCGAGACAGAACTATGGCTACACCTTC

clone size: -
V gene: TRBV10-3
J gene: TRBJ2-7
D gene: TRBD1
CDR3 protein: CAIKGQESSYEQYF
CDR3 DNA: TGTGCCATCAAGGGACAGGAGAGCTCCTACGAGCAGTACTTC

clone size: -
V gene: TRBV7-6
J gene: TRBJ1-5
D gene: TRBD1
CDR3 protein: CASSPRQGYQPQHF
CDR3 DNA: TGTGCCAGCAGCCCGCGACAGGGGTATCAGCCCCAGCATTTT

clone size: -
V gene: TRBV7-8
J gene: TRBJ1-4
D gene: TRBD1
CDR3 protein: CASSLGQGITNEKLFF
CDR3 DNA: TGTGCCAGCAGCCTGGGACAGGGGATCACTAATGAAAAACTGTTTTTT

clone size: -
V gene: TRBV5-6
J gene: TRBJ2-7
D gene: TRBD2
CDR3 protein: CATQDGSGLANYEQYF
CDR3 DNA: TGTGCCACGCAAGATGGATCGGGACTAGCAAACTACGAGCAGTACTTC

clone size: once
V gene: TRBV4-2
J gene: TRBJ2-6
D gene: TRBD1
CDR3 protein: CASSQVGDREYSGANVLTF
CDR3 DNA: TGTGCCAGCAGCCAAGTAGGGGACAGGGAGTACTCTGGGGCCAACGTCCTGACTTTC

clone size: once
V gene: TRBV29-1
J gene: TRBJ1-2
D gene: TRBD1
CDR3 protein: CSVDSSGQGVNYGYTF
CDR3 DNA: TGCAGCGTTGATAGTTCCGGGCAGGGGGTTAACTATGGCTACACCTTC

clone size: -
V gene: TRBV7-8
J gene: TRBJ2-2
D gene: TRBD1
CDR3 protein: CASSPMTGGAVTEELFF
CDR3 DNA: TGTGCCAGCAGCCCTATGACAGGGGGGGCTGTCACCGAGGAGCTGTTTTTT

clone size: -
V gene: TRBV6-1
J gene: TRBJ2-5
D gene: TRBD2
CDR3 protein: CASSRLARETQYF
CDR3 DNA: TGTGCCAGCAGTCGACTAGCACGAGAGACCCAGTACTTC

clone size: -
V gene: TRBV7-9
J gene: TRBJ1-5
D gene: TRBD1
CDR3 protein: CASSRQGNQPQHF
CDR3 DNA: TGTGCCAGCAGTAGACAGGGAAATCAGCCCCAGCATTTT

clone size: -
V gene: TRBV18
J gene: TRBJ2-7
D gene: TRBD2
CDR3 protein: CASSLGRGEYEQYF
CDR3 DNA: TGTGCCAGCTCCCTCGGGCGGGGGGAATACGAGCAGTACTTC

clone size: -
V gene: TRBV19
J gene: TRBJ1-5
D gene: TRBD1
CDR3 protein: CASSAQLPGTGFQPQHF
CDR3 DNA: TGTGCCAGTAGTGCCCAATTGCCGGGGACAGGGTTTCAGCCCCAGCATTTT

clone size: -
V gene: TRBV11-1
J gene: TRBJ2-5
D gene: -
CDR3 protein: CASSLGAREETQYF
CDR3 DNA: TGTGCCAGCAGCTTAGGGGCCCGCGAAGAGACCCAGTACTTC

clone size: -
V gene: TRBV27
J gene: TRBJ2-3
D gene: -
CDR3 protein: CASGGGGRPDTQYF
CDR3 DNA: TGTGCCAGCGGGGGCGGCGGGAGACCAGATACGCAGTATTTT

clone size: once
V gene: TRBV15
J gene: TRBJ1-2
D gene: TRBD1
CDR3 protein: CATSRAAGTGSGYTF
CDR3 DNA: TGTGCCACCAGCAGGGCCGCCGGGACAGGGAGCGGCTACACCTTC

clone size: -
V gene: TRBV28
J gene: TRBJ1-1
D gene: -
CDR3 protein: CASSFADMNTEAFF
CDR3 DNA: TGTGCCAGCAGTTTTGCAGATATGAACACTGAAGCTTTCTTT

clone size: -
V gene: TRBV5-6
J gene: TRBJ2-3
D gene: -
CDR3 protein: CASSLGTPPDTQYF
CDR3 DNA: TGTGCCAGCAGCCTCGGGACTCCGCCAGATACGCAGTATTTT

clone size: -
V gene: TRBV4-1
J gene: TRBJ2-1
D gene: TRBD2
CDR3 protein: CASSQDQRLAGGKEQFF
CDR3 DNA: TGCGCCAGCAGCCAAGATCAGCGACTAGCGGGGGGGAAAGAGCAGTTCTTC

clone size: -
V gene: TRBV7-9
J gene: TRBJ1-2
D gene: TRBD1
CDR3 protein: CASSLGRDRGDYGYTF
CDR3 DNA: TGTGCCAGCAGCTTAGGCCGGGACAGGGGAGACTATGGCTACACCTTC

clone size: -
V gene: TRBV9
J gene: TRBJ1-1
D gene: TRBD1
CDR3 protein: CASSEGDRGRNEAFF
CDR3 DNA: TGTGCCAGCAGCGAGGGGGACAGGGGGCGCAACGAAGCTTTCTTT

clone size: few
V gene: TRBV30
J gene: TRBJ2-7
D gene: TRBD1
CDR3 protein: CAWSRPTGVEQYF
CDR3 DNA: TGTGCCTGGAGCCGCCCTACAGGGGTCGAGCAGTACTTC

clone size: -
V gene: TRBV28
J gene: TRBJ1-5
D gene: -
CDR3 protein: CASRPRGSGNQPQHF
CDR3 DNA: TGTGCCAGCAGACCTCGGGGGAGTGGCAATCAGCCCCAGCATTTT

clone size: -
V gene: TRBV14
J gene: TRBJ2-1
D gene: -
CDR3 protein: CASSQVSHWSSYNEQFF
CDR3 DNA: TGTGCCAGCAGCCAAGTTTCCCATTGGAGCTCCTACAATGAGCAGTTCTTC